A selection of T cell receptor beta chains follows, all from one sample in a study of cytomegalovirus exposure and HLA in healthy donors. Assay used: immunoSEQ multiplex PCR; TCRdb lists only in-frame clones, some missing. The sample lists 130,000 or so clones, roughly 89% seen once, with 3% to 4% in the top ten. The sample comprised PBMCs. These receptors all come from a man younger than 45 in good health and CMV-seronegative. Both conserved end residues are part of each CDR3. Fields, in order: J gene, D gene, V gene, CDR3 protein. D genes are given only for firm matches.

TRBJ1-1 | TRBD1 | TRBV6-1 | CASSPQTGLNTEAFF
TRBJ2-7 | NA | TRBV27 | CASSFSGPYEQYF
TRBJ1-5 | NA | TRBV19 | CASSPQGQQPQHF
TRBJ1-1 | TRBD1 | TRBV7-9 | CASSPQGPTEAFF
TRBJ2-2 | NA | TRBV18 | CASSPWGANTGELFF
TRBJ2-7 | NA | TRBV6-6 | CASSYSASSYEQYF
TRBJ2-3 | TRBD2 | TRBV4-3 | CASSHERGGADTQYF
TRBJ1-1 | NA | TRBV4-1 | CASSQHPQNTEAFF
TRBJ1-2 | NA | TRBV7-9 | CASSSPFRTLLDNPYGYTF
TRBJ2-5 | TRBD2 | TRBV29-1 | CSTLREGYQETQYF
TRBJ1-5 | TRBD1 | TRBV27 | CASSLKGANQPQHF
TRBJ1-2 | NA | TRBV28 | CASSLPGHPNYGYTF
TRBJ2-1 | NA | TRBV6-1 | CASSPHRSSYNEQFF
TRBJ2-7 | NA | TRBV5-6 | CASSLIDSYEQYF
TRBJ2-7 | TRBD2 | TRBV28 | CASSSWTSLAYEQYF
TRBJ2-2 | NA | TRBV5-1 | CASSLDFSRGASNTGELFF
TRBJ1-2 | NA | TRBV27 | CASTLRGGAINYGYTF
TRBJ2-1 | TRBD2 | TRBV7-2 | CASSLELAGGKNEQFF
TRBJ1-2 | NA | TRBV5-1 | CASRGESHGYTF
TRBJ1-2 | NA | TRBV5-8 | CASSLYQQGTWGYTF
TRBJ2-3 | NA | TRBV7-2 | CASSIPRTDTQYF
TRBJ2-7 | TRBD1 | TRBV4-2 | CASSQLPGQGVGEQYF
TRBJ2-3 | NA | TRBV9 | CASSEIRTRSGNPSGTDTQYF
TRBJ1-1 | NA | TRBV7-9 | CASSLMAIEAFF
TRBJ2-1 | NA | TRBV7-2 | CASSSVAGEYNEQFF
TRBJ2-2 | TRBD1 | TRBV4-1 | CASSQVQGRDTGELFF
TRBJ1-5 | NA | TRBV6-1 | CASTPNGGNQPQHF